This paragraph reports one T cell receptor beta chain. This specimen belongs to a study of T cells in tumors after PD-1 blockade. Trimming stripped 6 bases from V and 2 bases from J, with 10 bases between. The CDR3 is made up of 13 amino acids. Germline lookup yields CDR1 MNHEY and CDR2 SVGAGI. Profiled with immunoSEQ multiplex PCR; TCRdb holds only in-frame clones, not every one. The sample lists roughly 48,000 clones, roughly 80% seen once, with about 4% in the top ten. The TCR sequence derives from a human donor with basal cell carcinoma. Sample: PBMCs, taken before anti-PD-1 treatment. J is TRBJ2-5 and V is TRBV6-5; tentatively, D is TRBD1 (6 bases). The CDR3 nucleotides are TGTGCCAGCAGAGGACAGCCTCAAGAGACCCAGTACTTC. Protein product: CASRGQPQETQYF.